The sequence of this T cell receptor (beta chain) was determined in a study of cytomegalovirus exposure and HLA in healthy donors. General study points: The authors considered a cluster of highly shared sequence variants likely to be a sequencing artifact. At a 0.05 false discovery rate, a later analysis found 16,951 TCR beta sequences to be associated with HLA alleles. V segments that were indistinguishable, TRBV6-2 and TRBV6-3 among them, were omitted from analysis.

The study ran its PCR with 60 Vbeta and 13 Jbeta primers. Using immunoSEQ multiplex PCR, the repertoire was profiled, and TCRdb retains in-frame clones only, with some absent. Of about 190,000 clones listed, 60% to 80% are singletons. Turning to this clone: Its target is not known.

Trimming removed 3 bases from V and 0 bases from J, with 17 bases in between. Germline lookup yields CDR1 LNHDA and CDR2 SQIVND (reference sequence). The CDR3 totals 17 residues. This sequence originates from a woman between 18 and 29 years old in good health and CMV-seronegative. J is TRBJ1-1 and V is TRBV19; a possible D gene is TRBD1 (5 bases). Sequenced material: PBMCs. The CDR3 bases are TGTGCCAGTAGTATGGGGGGAACAGAAAGAATGAACACTGAAGCTTTCTTT. Amino acid sequence: CASSMGGTERMNTEAFF. The whole variable domain, remainder taken from reference TRBV19 and TRBJ1-1, is DGGITQSPKYLFRKEGQNVTLSCEQNLNHDAMYWYRQDPGQGLRLIYYSQIVNDFQKGDIAEGYSVSREKKESFPLTVTSAQKNPTAFYLCASSMGGTERMNTEAFFGQGTRLTVV.